The 16 T cell receptor beta chains below all came from one sample that was sequenced in a study of early T cells in non-severe SARS-CoV-2 infection. In TCRdb, the 5' RACE reads were re-called with MiXCR into one record per CDR3 protein. Among 25,000 to 35,000 distinct CDR3 sequences listed, 2.9% were seen once. Specimen: whole blood. All receptors come from an adult who was a healthcare worker with PCR-confirmed SARS-CoV-2 infection or an uninfected control (not recorded which).

There are many counts of this clonotype. This rearrangement joins TRBV6-5 to TRBJ1-4; D is undetermined. Germline values: CDR1 MNHEY, CDR2 SVGAGI. This CDR3 spans 14 amino acids. The V gene lost 5 bases and the J gene lost 7 bases, with 14 bases spanning the gap. CDR3 sequence: CASSPKGGVEKLFF. The CDR3 bases are TGTGCCAGCAGTCCCAAGGGCGGGGTTGAAAAACTGTTTTTT.

This clonotype was found many times. The chain couples TRBV7-3 to TRBJ2-2; TRBD1 matches at 8 bases. With 5 bases clipped from V and 6 bases from J, the junction kept 2 bases outside the gene matches. The CDR3 is made up of 13 amino acids. Per germline, CDR1 SGHTA and CDR2 FQGTGA. The CDR3 nucleotides are TGTGCCAGCAGCGTGACAGGGGCCGGGGAGCTGTTTTTT. Translating it yields CASSVTGAGELFF.

This clonotype has a count of ten or more. The rearrangement uses TRBV7-6 and TRBJ2-7; D perhaps matches TRBD2 (7 bases). There are 15 residues in the CDR3. The V end was cut by 4 bases, the J end by 6 bases, with 19 bases between. In germline, CDR1 is SGHVS, CDR2 FNYEAQ. CDR3: CASSYQWAGAGEQYV. Written as DNA, the CDR3 is TGTGCCAGCAGCTATCAATGGGCGGGGGCTGGCGAGCAGTACGTC.

This clonotype was recorded at least ten times. V is TRBV25-1 and J is TRBJ1-2, with 7 nucleotides matching TRBD1. Unmatched junction bases numbered 7, after V lost 4 bases and J lost 2 bases. Germline V lookup: CDR1 MGHDK, CDR2 SYGVNS. The CDR3 loop spans 15 amino acids. CDR3 DNA: TGTGCCAGCAGTGGATCGACAGGGTGGAACTATGGCTACACCTTC. Translating gives CASSGSTGWNYGYTF.

This clonotype has ten or more counts. The chain has TRBV7-3 and TRBJ2-3; TRBD1 is a possible D gene (6 bases). The germline V and J ends were trimmed by 3 bases and 3 bases, with 13 bases remaining between them. The CDR3 loop spans 15 amino acids. Germline CDR1 is SGHTA and CDR2 is FQGTGA. The CDR3 protein is CASSLTGLKTDTQYF. The DNA of the CDR3 is TGTGCCAGCAGCTTGACAGGTCTCAAGACAGATACGCAGTATTTT.

At least ten counts were recorded for this clonotype. The rearrangement links TRBV10-3 to TRBJ1-2; 7 nucleotides match TRBD1. The CDR3 consists of 12 residues. Germline V gives CDR1 ENHRY, CDR2 SYGVKD. Unmatched junction bases numbered 6, after V lost 6 bases and J lost 8 bases. The CDR3 DNA reads TGTGCCATCAGCGGGGGACAGTGGGGCTACACCTTC. Its protein is CAISGGQWGYTF.

This clonotype was observed at least ten times. The chain couples TRBV7-2 to TRBJ2-5; 7 bases map to TRBD1. Trimming cost V 2 bases and J 4 bases; bases outside gene matches: 4. Germline assignment: CDR1 SGHTA and CDR2 FQGNSA. The CDR3 is 14 residues long. The CDR3 loop is CASSLQGGAETQYF. The CDR3 DNA follows: TGTGCCAGCAGCTTACAAGGGGGCGCAGAGACCCAGTACTTC.

At least ten counts were recorded for this clonotype. V is TRBV7-3 and J is TRBJ2-2; D may be TRBD2 (5 bases). Germline assignment: CDR1 SGHTA and CDR2 FQGTGA. The CDR3 loop spans 17 amino acids. Trimming took off 4 bases at V and 2 bases at J, with 17 bases between the two ends. CDR3 sequence: CASSSKEASSNTGELFF. CDR3 nucleotides: TGTGCCAGCAGCTCAAAGGAGGCTAGCTCCAACACCGGGGAGCTGTTTTTT.

This clonotype was seen repeatedly, ten times or more. The chain links TRBV12-5 to TRBJ2-1; D may be TRBD2 (5 bases). There are 15 residues in the CDR3. V was shortened by 5 bases and J by 0 bases, with 11 bases between the two germline ends. From germline, CDR1 is LGHNT and CDR2 FRNRAP. DNA for the CDR3: TGTGCTAGTGGTGGACTTAAGAGCTCCTACAATGAGCAGTTCTTC. It translates to CASGGLKSSYNEQFF.

Worth noting for this clonotype: Just one base apart from a much larger clone, this may be a read error. The V gene is TRBV6-6, the J gene TRBJ2-5, with D possibly TRBD2 on 5 matching bases. The CDR3 extends over 14 amino acids. Per the germline V gene, CDR1 is MNHNY and CDR2 is SVGAGI (reference sequence). CDR3 sequence reads: CASRSGMVVETLYF. The CDR3 coding sequence is TGTGCCAGCAGATCGGGGATGGTGGTGGAGACCCTGTACTTC.

This clonotype was picked up a small number of times. The CDR3 loop reads CASSQGQGPNTEAFF. The CDR3 nucleotides read TGTGCCAGCAGCCAGGGACAGGGGCCCAACACTGAAGCTTTCTTT. This chain uses TRBV12-3 or TRBV12-4 with TRBJ1-1; 10 positions agree with TRBD1. The V segment lost 6 bases and the J segment 2 bases; nucleotides outside the gene matches: 6. CDR3 size: 15 residues.

This clonotype has at least ten counts. This rearrangement joins TRBV5-4 to TRBJ2-5; 7 bases fit TRBD2. Germline trimming cut 2 bases from V and 5 bases from J; bases unmatched to any gene: 9. The CDR3 totals 15 residues. Germline CDR1 and CDR2: SGHNT and YYREEE (reference sequence). CDR3 DNA: TGTGCCAGCAGCTTAGCCAGCGGGGCCGTGGAGACCCAGTACTTC. As protein: CASSLASGAVETQYF.

This clonotype was counted ten times or more. The chain links TRBV5-4 to TRBJ2-3, with 10 bases matching TRBD2. This CDR3 has 15 residues. Trimming removed 3 bases from V and 9 bases from J; junction bases left unmatched: 10. Germline assignment: CDR1 SGHNT and CDR2 YYREEE (reference sequence). The CDR3 spells CASSSTSGVFETQYF. CDR3 DNA: TGTGCCAGCAGCTCCACTAGCGGGGTGTTCGAGACGCAGTATTTT.

This clonotype occurred many times. The chain carries TRBV10-3 and TRBJ1-2; the D is unclear. Germline V gene data show CDR1 as ENHRY and CDR2 as SYGVKD. Trimming pared 10 bases from V and 7 bases from J, leaving 19 bases between. CDR3 size: 13 residues. DNA for the CDR3: TGTGCCACTTCTATCGGGGAAGCGACTGGCTACACCTTC. This encodes CATSIGEATGYTF.

The sample holds many counts of this clonotype. The rearrangement joins TRBV6-1 to TRBJ1-5; no firm D call. The ends were cut back, 0 bases at V and 5 bases at J, with 11 bases in the middle. Germline CDR1 and CDR2: MNHNS and SASEGT. This CDR3 is built from 15 residues. The CDR3: CASSEAHGSDQPQHF. In DNA, the CDR3 is TGTGCCAGCAGTGAAGCGCACGGTTCGGATCAGCCCCAGCATTTT.

This clonotype was recorded at least ten times. This rearrangement joins TRBV11-2 to TRBJ2-1, with D possibly TRBD1 on 6 matching bases. Germline CDR1 reads SGHAT; CDR2 reads FQNNGV. There are 17 residues in the CDR3. Trimming stripped 1 base from V and 2 bases from J, with 15 bases between. The CDR3 sequence: CASSLVLGTGTYNEQFF. CDR3 DNA: TGTGCCAGCAGCTTAGTCTTGGGAACAGGGACCTACAATGAGCAGTTCTTC.